Below are 9 T cell receptor beta chains sequenced from a single sample in a study of blood T cell repertoires in COVID-19. The method was immunoSEQ multiplex PCR; TCRdb's version includes in-frame clones alone and lacks a portion of them. The profile covers 110,000 or so clones, with roughly 80% appearing a single time and 12% taken by the ten largest. Sequencing used peripheral blood. The receptors were gathered from a human donor in a cohort sampled during active COVID-19.

For the CDR3, the DNA is TGTGCCAGCAGCGCCGGTGACTGGCTCCAGGAGACCCAGTACTTC. Its protein is CASSAGDWLQETQYF. The V and J genes are TRBV9 and TRBJ2-5, with D hard to call. CDR3 length equals 15 residues. Germline lookup yields CDR1 SGDLS and CDR2 YYNGEE. V dropped 3 bases and J dropped 5 bases, with 17 bases sitting between them.

The gene calls are TRBV10-3 and TRBJ2-7; 12 bases line up with TRBD2. The V gene's germline CDR1 is ENHRY and CDR2 SYGVKD. V lost 5 bases and J lost 3; bases outside the gene matches: 5. CDR3 length: 15 residues. The CDR3 reads CAISPSGGASYEQYF. CDR3 coding DNA: TGTGCCATCAGTCCTAGCGGGGGGGCTAGCTACGAGCAGTACTTC.

The V call is TRBV6-2 or TRBV6-3, the J call TRBJ2-7; D is possibly TRBD1 (5 bases). Germline V gene lookup returns CDR1 MNHEY and CDR2 SVGEGT. CDR3 length: 15 amino acids. V was trimmed by 0 bases and J by 3 bases, leaving 12 bases between them. The DNA for the CDR3 is TGTGCCAGCAGTTACTCTACAGGCAACCTCTACGAGCAGTACTTC. The encoded protein is CASSYSTGNLYEQYF.

The chain combines TRBV6-6 with TRBJ2-5; 12 nucleotides match TRBD1. Germline CDR1 and CDR2: MNHNY and SVGAGI (reference sequence). The V and J ends lost 0 bases and 4 bases, in that order; junction bases with no gene match: 3. This CDR3 is built from 16 residues. In DNA form, the CDR3 reads TGTGCCAGCAGTTACTCGGGACAGGGGGCGGGAGAGACCCAGTACTTC. Translating gives CASSYSGQGAGETQYF.

The gene calls are TRBV18 and TRBJ1-2; D unresolved. Germline V gives CDR1 KGHSH, CDR2 LQKENI. The CDR3 sequence is 13 residues long. The ends were cut back, 4 bases at V and 8 bases at J, with 14 bases in the middle. The CDR3: CASSQGDLRGYTF. The CDR3, as DNA: TGTGCCAGCTCACAGGGAGATTTACGAGGCTACACCTTC.

This rearrangement joins TRBV3-1 (or the pseudogene TRBV3-2) to TRBJ2-5; 11 bases match TRBD2. The CDR3 runs 17 residues. Unmatched junction bases numbered 6, after V lost 0 bases and J lost 3 bases. Germline V gene sequence: CDR1 LGHDT, CDR2 YNNKEL (reference sequence). The CDR3 region is CASSQDSRLAGKETQYF. CDR3 coding DNA: TGTGCCAGCAGCCAAGATAGCAGACTAGCGGGGAAAGAGACCCAGTACTTC.

The chain has TRBV18 and TRBJ1-1; D possibly corresponds to TRBD1 (5 bases). The V gene's germline CDR1 is KGHSH and CDR2 LQKENI. The CDR3 runs 17 residues. V was clipped by 1 base and J by 5 bases, with 20 bases between them. For the CDR3, the DNA is TGTGCCAGCTCACCACGATCAGGGTTCGGTGAAGGAACTGAAGCTTTCTTT. Protein product: CASSPRSGFGEGTEAFF.

The J gene is TRBJ1-3, the V gene TRBV7-8; a weak D match, TRBD1 (5 bases). V was shortened by 1 base and J by 4 bases, with 8 bases between the two germline ends. Germline lookup yields CDR1 SGHVS and CDR2 FQNEAQ. The CDR3 contains 14 residues. The CDR3, as DNA: TGTGCCAGCAGCTTAGGGGCAGGGGGAAACACCATATATTTT. Its protein is CASSLGAGGNTIYF.

For the CDR3, the DNA is TGCGCCAGCAGCTTCGTTCCGGGGGGACCCACAGATACGCAGTATTTT. As protein: CASSFVPGGPTDTQYF. The chain joins TRBV5-1 to TRBJ2-3, with 7 bases fitting TRBD2. The CDR3 is 16 amino acids. Germline-derived CDR1 and CDR2 are SGHRS and YFSETQ. Trimming removed 2 bases from V and 2 bases from J; junction bases left unmatched: 8. The full variable domain, in which reference TRBV5-1 and TRBJ2-3 provide the parts outside the CDR3, is KAGVTQTPRYLIKTRGQQVTLSCSPISGHRSVSWYQQTPGQGLQFLFEYFSETQRNKGNFPGRFSGRQFSNSRSEMNVSTLELGDSALYLCASSFVPGGPTDTQYFGPGTRLTVL.